These 11 T cell receptor beta chains were sequenced from one sample in a study of T cell repertoires in cytomegalovirus infection. The antigens of these receptors remain unknown. A single record per CDR3 protein comes from TCRdb applying MiXCR to the reads. The sample has approximately 730,000 distinct CDR3 sequences, roughly 28% seen once. This specimen consisted of cultured CD8+ T cells from PBMCs, obtained from culture after CMV antigen stimulation. These receptors were obtained from a human donor in good health (CMV status not recorded). Some clones in this sample may be carry-over from other donors' samples.

The chain links TRBV19 to TRBJ2-3, with 10 bases aligning to TRBD2. The CDR3 is 17 residues long. With 5 bases clipped from V and 2 bases from J, the junction kept 10 bases outside the gene matches. The V gene's germline CDR1 is LNHDA and CDR2 SQIVND (reference sequence). The CDR3 region is CASSSPELAGITDTQYF. CDR3 coding DNA: TGTGCCAGTAGTTCCCCCGAACTAGCGGGGATCACAGATACGCAGTATTTT.

Only a few counts were recorded for this clonotype. The junction departs from the called germline gene at one end, perhaps through a read error. V is TRBV7-7 and J is TRBJ2-2; 9 bases fit TRBD2. This CDR3 contains 24 residues. In germline, CDR1 is SSHAT, CDR2 FNYEAQ (reference sequence). The CDR3 is CASSLVHQDSRRGGSRRDTGELFF. The CDR3 coding sequence is TGTGCTAGCAGCTTAGTTCATCAGGACAGTCGGCGGGGGGGATCGAGGAGGGACACCGGGGAGCTGTTTTTT.

A few counts support this clonotype. The chain carries TRBV5-4 and TRBJ2-1, with TRBD1 matching over 8 bases. Per the germline V gene, CDR1 is SGHNT and CDR2 is YYREEE (reference sequence). CDR3 length: 16 residues. V was pared by 6 bases and J by 3 bases, with 11 bases of the junction left unmatched. This CDR3 reads CASNYIGQGIYNEQFF. The CDR3 nucleotides are TGTGCCAGCAACTATATCGGACAGGGAATCTACAATGAGCAGTTCTTC.

This clonotype appeared a few times. In DNA, the CDR3 is TGTGCCAGCAGTTGGAGGGTCGGAGGGGTGGGAGAGACCCAGTACTTC. Its protein product is CASSWRVGGVGETQYF. The rearrangement uses TRBV12-3 or TRBV12-4 and TRBJ2-5, with D possibly matching TRBD2 (6 bases). The CDR3 is made up of 16 amino acids. Trimming pared 4 bases from V and 4 bases from J, leaving 19 bases between.

In this sample, this clonotype turned up a few times. The chain carries TRBV7-9 and TRBJ2-3, with 13 bases aligning to TRBD2. The germline V gene has CDR1 SEHNR and CDR2 FQNEAQ (reference sequence). This CDR3 region has 15 residues. The ends lost 10 bases at V and 4 bases at J; junction bases unmatched: 8. The CDR3 spells CATLGLAGLADTQYF. The CDR3 DNA reads TGTGCCACCCTGGGACTAGCGGGACTAGCAGATACGCAGTATTTT.

This clonotype has a handful of counts. The rearrangement uses TRBV6-2 or TRBV6-3 and TRBJ2-5; 7 bases are shared with TRBD1. Germline V gene sequence: CDR1 MNHEY, CDR2 SVGEGT. The V segment lost 6 bases and the J segment 4 bases; nucleotides outside the gene matches: 8. This CDR3 comprises 14 residues. CDR3 protein: CASSLNRGTETQYF. The CDR3 region has the DNA TGTGCCAGCAGCCTCAACAGGGGAACAGAGACCCAGTACTTC.

This clonotype was counted a few times. V gene TRBV24-1 combines with J gene TRBJ2-3; no reliable D call. Trimming took 3 bases from V and 6 from J, leaving 9 bases between them. Looked up from germline, CDR1 is KGHDR and CDR2 is SFDVKD. The CDR3 has 13 amino acids. In DNA form, the CDR3 reads TGTGCCACCAGTGATAACGGGCCGGATACGCAGTATTTT. Amino acids: CATSDNGPDTQYF.

The gene calls are TRBV2 and TRBJ1-5, with D maybe TRBD1 (6 bases). CDR1 is SNHLY, CDR2 FYNNEI, per germline. This CDR3 comprises 15 residues. The ends were cut back, 10 bases at V and 7 bases at J, with 23 bases in the middle. The CDR3 sequence: CATRTDAGGGQPQHF. The CDR3 bases are TGTGCCACGCGGACAGACGCCGGAGGTGGACAGCCCCAGCATTTT.

This clonotype was counted at least ten times. CDR3 protein: CASSSTNEQFF. In DNA, the CDR3 is TGTGCCAGCAGCTCTACGAATGAGCAGTTCTTC. V is TRBV7-6 and J is TRBJ2-1; D is undetermined. The V end lost 4 bases, the J end lost 7 bases, and 5 bases lay between the germline ends. CDR3 size: 11 residues. The V gene's germline CDR1 is SGHVS and CDR2 FNYEAQ.

The chain joins TRBV27 to TRBJ1-1, with D perhaps TRBD1 (5 bases). This CDR3 region has 14 residues. CDR1 and CDR2 from the germline V gene are MNHEY and SMNVEV (reference sequence). Trimming removed 6 bases at V and 1 base at J, with 12 bases between. The CDR3 spells CASRPGLGNTEAFF. CDR3 bases: TGTGCCAGCAGGCCGGGACTTGGGAACACTGAAGCTTTCTTT.

The chain combines TRBV7-4 with TRBJ2-7, with D perhaps TRBD1 or TRBD2 (5 bases each). The CDR3 is 15 residues long. Per germline, CDR1 SGHVT and CDR2 SQSDAQ. Trimming stripped 2 bases from V and 4 bases from J, with 15 bases between. CDR3 region: CASSLFGGGTYEQYV. The CDR3 DNA sequence: TGTGCCAGCAGCTTATTTGGAGGTGGGACGTACGAGCAGTACGTC.